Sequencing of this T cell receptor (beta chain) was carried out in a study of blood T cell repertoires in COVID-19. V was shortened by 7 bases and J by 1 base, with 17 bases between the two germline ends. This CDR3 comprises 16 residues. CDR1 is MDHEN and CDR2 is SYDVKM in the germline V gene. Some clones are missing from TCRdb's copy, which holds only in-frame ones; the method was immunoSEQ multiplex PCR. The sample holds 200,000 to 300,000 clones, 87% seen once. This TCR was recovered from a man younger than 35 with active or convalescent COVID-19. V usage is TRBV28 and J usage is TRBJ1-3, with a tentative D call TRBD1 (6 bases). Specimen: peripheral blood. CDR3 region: CASNRGGYGSGNTIYF. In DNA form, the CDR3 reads TGTGCCAGCAATAGGGGGGGATACGGTTCTGGAAACACCATATATTTT.